This entry describes one T cell receptor beta chain. The ends lost 4 bases at V and 1 base at J; junction bases unmatched: 3. CDR1 and CDR2 (germline): MGHRA, YSYEKL. CDR3 length: 16 residues. This sample is drawn from a study of cytomegalovirus exposure and HLA in healthy donors. Use of 60 Vbeta and 13 Jbeta primers characterized the PCR. Clones were read by immunoSEQ multiplex PCR, and TCRdb kept only the in-frame ones, dropping some. The repertoire holds 150,000 to 200,000 clones, with roughly 77% as singletons. The source of this sequence is a woman between 50 and 59 years old in good health and CMV-seronegative. Sequenced input: PBMCs. The V gene is TRBV4-1, the J gene TRBJ2-1; 11 positions match TRBD2. The CDR3 region is CASSRTSGRSYNEQFF. The CDR3 DNA is TGCGCCAGCAGCCGGACTAGCGGGCGTTCCTACAATGAGCAGTTCTTC.